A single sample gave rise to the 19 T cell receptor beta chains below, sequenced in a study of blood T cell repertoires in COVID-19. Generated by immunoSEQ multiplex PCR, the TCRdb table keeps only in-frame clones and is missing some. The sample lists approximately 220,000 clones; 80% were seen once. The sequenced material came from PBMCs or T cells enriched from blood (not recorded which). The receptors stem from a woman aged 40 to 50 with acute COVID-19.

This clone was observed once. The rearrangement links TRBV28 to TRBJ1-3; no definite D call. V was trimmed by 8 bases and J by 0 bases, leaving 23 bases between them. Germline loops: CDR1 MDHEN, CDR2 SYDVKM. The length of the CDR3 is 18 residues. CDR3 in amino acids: CASSLSLGDASSGNTIYF. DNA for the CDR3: TGTGCCAGCTCATTAAGCCTTGGAGACGCGTCCTCTGGAAACACCATATATTTT.

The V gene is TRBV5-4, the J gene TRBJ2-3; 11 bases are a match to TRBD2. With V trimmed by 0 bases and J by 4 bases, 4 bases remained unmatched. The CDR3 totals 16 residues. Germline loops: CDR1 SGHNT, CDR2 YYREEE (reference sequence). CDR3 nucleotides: TGTGCCAGCAGCTTGGGGGGGGGACTAGCGGCAGATACGCAGTATTTT. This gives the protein CASSLGGGLAADTQYF. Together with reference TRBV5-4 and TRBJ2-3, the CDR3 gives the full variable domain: ETGVTQSPTHLIKTRGQQVTLRCSSQSGHNTVSWYQQALGQGPQFIFQYYREEENGRGNFPPRFSGLQFPNYSSELNVNALELDDSALYLCASSLGGGLAADTQYFGPGTRLTVL.

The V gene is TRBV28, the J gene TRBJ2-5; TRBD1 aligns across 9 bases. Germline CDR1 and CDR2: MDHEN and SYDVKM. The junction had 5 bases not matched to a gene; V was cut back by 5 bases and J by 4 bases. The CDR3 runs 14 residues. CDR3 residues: CASSRNRGRETQYF. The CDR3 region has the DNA TGTGCCAGCAGTCGCAACAGGGGGCGAGAGACCCAGTACTTC.

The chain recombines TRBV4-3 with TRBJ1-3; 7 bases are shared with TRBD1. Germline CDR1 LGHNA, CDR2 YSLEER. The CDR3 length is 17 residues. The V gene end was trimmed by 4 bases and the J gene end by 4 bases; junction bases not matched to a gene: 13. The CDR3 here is CASSPYTGVGLGNTIYF. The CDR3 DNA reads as TGCGCCAGCAGCCCTTACACAGGGGTAGGCTTAGGAAACACCATATATTTT.

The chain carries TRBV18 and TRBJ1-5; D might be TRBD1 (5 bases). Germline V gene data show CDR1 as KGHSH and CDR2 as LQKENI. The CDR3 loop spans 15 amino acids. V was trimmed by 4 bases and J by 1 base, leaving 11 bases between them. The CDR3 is CASSLSGESNQPQHF. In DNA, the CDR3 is TGTGCCAGCTCACTCTCGGGGGAGAGCAATCAGCCCCAGCATTTT.

CDR3 amino acids: CASTPYGHSNEKLFF. The CDR3, as DNA: TGTGCCAGCACCCCTTATGGACACTCTAATGAAAAACTGTTTTTT. The V call is TRBV7-8, the J call TRBJ1-4; the D gene is possibly TRBD1 (5 bases). Germline assignment: CDR1 SGHVS and CDR2 FQNEAQ. V lost 7 bases, J lost 3 bases, and 15 bases lay in between. CDR3 length: 15 amino acids.

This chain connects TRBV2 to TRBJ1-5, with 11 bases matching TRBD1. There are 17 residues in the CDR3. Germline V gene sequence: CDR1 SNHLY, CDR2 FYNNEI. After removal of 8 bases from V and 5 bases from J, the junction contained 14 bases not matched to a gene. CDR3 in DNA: TGTGCCAGCTTAAGGACAGGGGGCTCAATGGGGGATCAGCCCCAGCATTTT. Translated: CASLRTGGSMGDQPQHF.

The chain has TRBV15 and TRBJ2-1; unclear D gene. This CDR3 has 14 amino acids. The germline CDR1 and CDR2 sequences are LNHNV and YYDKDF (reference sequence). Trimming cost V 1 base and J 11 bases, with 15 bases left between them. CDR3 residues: CATSRAQAGFQQFF. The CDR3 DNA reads TGTGCCACCAGCAGAGCCCAGGCTGGCTTTCAGCAGTTCTTC.

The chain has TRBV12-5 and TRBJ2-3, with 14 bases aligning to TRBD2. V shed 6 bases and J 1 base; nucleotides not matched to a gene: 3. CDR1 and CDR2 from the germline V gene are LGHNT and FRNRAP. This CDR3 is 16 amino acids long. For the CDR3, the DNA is TGTGCTAGTGGCCCGACTAGCGGGAGGGGCACAGATACGCAGTATTTT. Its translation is CASGPTSGRGTDTQYF.

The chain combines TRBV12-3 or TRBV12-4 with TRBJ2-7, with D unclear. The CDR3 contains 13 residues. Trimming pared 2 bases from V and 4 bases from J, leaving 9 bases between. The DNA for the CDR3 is TGTGCCAGCAGTTTAAGAGCGTCTTACGAGCAGTACTTC. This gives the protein CASSLRASYEQYF.

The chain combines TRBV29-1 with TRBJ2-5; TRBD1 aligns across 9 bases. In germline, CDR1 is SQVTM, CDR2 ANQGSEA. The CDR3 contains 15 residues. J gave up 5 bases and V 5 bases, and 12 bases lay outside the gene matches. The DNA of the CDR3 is TGCAGCGTTACCGAATGGACAGGGGCGAGGGAGACCCAGTACTTC. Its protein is CSVTEWTGARETQYF.

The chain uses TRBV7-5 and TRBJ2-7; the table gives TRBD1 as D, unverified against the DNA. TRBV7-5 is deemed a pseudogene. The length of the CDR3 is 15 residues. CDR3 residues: CARSIGAGSPYEQYF. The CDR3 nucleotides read TGTGCCAGAAGCATAGGGGCAGGGTCTCCCTACGAGCAGTACTTC.

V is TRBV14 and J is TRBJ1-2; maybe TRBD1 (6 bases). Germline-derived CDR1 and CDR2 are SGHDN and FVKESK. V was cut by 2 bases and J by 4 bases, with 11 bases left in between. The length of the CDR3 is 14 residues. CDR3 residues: CASSQNRVGYGYTF. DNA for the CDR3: TGTGCCAGCAGCCAAAACAGGGTCGGCTATGGCTACACCTTC.

The CDR3 DNA reads TGTGCCAGCAGCGCAACGACAGGGGGCGGCACTGAAGCTTTCTTT. It codes for CASSATTGGGTEAFF. The rearrangement uses TRBV9 and TRBJ1-1; 10 bases map to TRBD1. This CDR3 has 15 amino acids. Germline V gene data show CDR1 as SGDLS and CDR2 as YYNGEE. V dropped 3 bases and J dropped 4; count of bases not matched to a gene: 6.

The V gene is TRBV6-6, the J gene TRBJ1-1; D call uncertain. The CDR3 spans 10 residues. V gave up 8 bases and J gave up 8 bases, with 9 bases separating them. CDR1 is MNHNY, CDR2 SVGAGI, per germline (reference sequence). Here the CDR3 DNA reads TGTGCCAGCCTTACAGCAGAAGCTTTCTTT. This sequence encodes CASLTAEAFF.

The CDR3 here is CASSQGQGGNQPQHF. The DNA for the CDR3 is TGTGCCAGCAGCCAAGGACAGGGTGGGAATCAGCCCCAGCATTTT. The chain has TRBV3-1 (or the pseudogene TRBV3-2) and TRBJ1-5; TRBD1 aligns across 7 bases. Germline values: CDR1 LGHDT, CDR2 YNNKEL (reference sequence). V dropped 1 base and J dropped 4; count of bases not matched to a gene: 4. This CDR3 is 15 amino acids long.

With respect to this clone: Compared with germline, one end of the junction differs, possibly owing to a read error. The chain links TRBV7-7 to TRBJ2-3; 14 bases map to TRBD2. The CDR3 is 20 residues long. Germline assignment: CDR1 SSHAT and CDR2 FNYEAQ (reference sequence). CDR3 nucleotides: TGTGCTAGCAGCTTAAGGGGGAGGGGACTAGCGGGAGTAAGTGCAGATACGCAGTATTTT. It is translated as CASSLRGRGLAGVSADTQYF.

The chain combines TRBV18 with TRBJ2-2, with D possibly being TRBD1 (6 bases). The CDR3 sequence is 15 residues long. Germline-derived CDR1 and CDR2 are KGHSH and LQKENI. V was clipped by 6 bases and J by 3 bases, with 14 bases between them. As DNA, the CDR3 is TGTGCCAGCTCCCCGTCGGGACAACACACCGGGGAGCTGTTTTTT. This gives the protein CASSPSGQHTGELFF.

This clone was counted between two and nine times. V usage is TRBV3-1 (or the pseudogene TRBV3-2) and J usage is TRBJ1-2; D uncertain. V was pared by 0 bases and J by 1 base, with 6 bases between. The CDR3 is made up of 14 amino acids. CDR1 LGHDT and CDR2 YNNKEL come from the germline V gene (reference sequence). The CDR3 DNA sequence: TGTGCCAGCAGCCAAGAGCGGAGTAACTATGGCTACACCTTC. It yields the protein CASSQERSNYGYTF.